A selection of T cell receptor beta chains follows, all from one sample in a study of cytomegalovirus exposure and HLA in healthy donors. Profiled with immunoSEQ multiplex PCR; TCRdb holds only in-frame clones, not every one. The table has roughly 120,000 clones, roughly 70% seen once. The sequencing sample was made of PBMCs. The receptor set was obtained from a woman in her 40s in good health and CMV-seronegative. Each CDR3 is given with its conserved first and last residue. The D gene is left open where the match is weak. Size is stated for part of the rows, as once, few or many counts, or as a class when the clone is expanded.

D: TRBD1; size: -; V: TRBV29-1; J: TRBJ2-7; length: 14; CDR3: CSVEGGQGFYEQYF; DNA: TGCAGCGTTGAAGGGGGACAGGGGTTCTACGAGCAGTACTTC
D: -; size: -; V: TRBV5-1; J: TRBJ2-3; length: 12; CDR3: CASSSAPDTQYF; DNA: TGCGCCAGCAGCTCCGCGCCGGATACGCAGTATTTT
D: -; size: -; V: TRBV9; J: TRBJ1-2; length: 13; CDR3: CASSVTGNYGYTF; DNA: TGTGCCAGCAGCGTTACAGGGAACTATGGCTACACCTTC
D: TRBD1; size: -; V: TRBV11-2; J: TRBJ2-7; length: 14; CDR3: CASSPRDREYEQYF; DNA: TGTGCCAGCAGCCCTCGGGACAGGGAATACGAGCAGTACTTC
D: -; size: few; V: TRBV7-9; J: TRBJ2-5; length: 14; CDR3: CASSSHGGAETQYF; DNA: TGTGCCAGCAGCTCCCATGGGGGCGCAGAGACCCAGTACTTC
D: -; size: -; V: TRBV2; J: TRBJ2-1; length: 13; CDR3: CASRPIGPGGQFF; DNA: TGTGCCAGCAGACCGATAGGTCCCGGGGGGCAGTTCTTC
D: -; size: once; V: TRBV29-1; J: TRBJ1-1; length: 13; CDR3: CSVEGPSGTEAFF; DNA: TGCAGCGTTGAGGGCCCCTCGGGGACTGAAGCTTTCTTT
D: -; size: few; V: TRBV7-3; J: TRBJ2-5; length: 15; CDR3: CASSLNGLAQETQYF; DNA: TGTGCCAGCAGCTTAAATGGGCTAGCCCAAGAGACCCAGTACTTC
D: -; size: -; V: TRBV30; J: TRBJ2-6; length: 13; CDR3: CAWQGSGANVLTF; DNA: TGTGCCTGGCAGGGGTCTGGGGCCAACGTCCTGACTTTC
D: TRBD2; size: -; V: TRBV9; J: TRBJ2-2; length: 17; CDR3: CASSVGGGGRVTGELFF; DNA: TGTGCCAGCAGCGTAGGAGGCGGGGGTAGGGTCACCGGGGAGCTGTTTTTT
D: TRBD2; size: -; V: TRBV5-5; J: TRBJ2-2; length: 17; CDR3: CASSRGLAGQNTGELFF; DNA: TGTGCCAGCAGTCGTGGACTAGCGGGACAGAACACCGGGGAGCTGTTTTTT
D: -; size: -; V: TRBV4-2; J: TRBJ2-1; length: 15; CDR3: CASSQETQGWDEQFF; DNA: TGTGCCAGCAGCCAAGAAACCCAGGGGTGGGATGAGCAGTTCTTC
D: -; size: -; V: TRBV6-4; J: TRBJ2-7; length: 14; CDR3: CARFEESDLYEQYF; DNA: TGTGCCCGCTTCGAGGAGTCGGACTTATACGAGCAGTACTTC
D: -; size: few; V: TRBV4-1; J: TRBJ1-2; length: 15; CDR3: CASSQDIAGSVGYTF; DNA: TGCGCCAGCAGCCAAGATATAGCAGGGTCGGTTGGCTACACCTTC
D: -; size: -; V: TRBV7-8; J: TRBJ2-3; length: 19; CDR3: CASSPLRRGSVRNTDTQYF; DNA: TGTGCCAGCAGCCCCTTGAGGAGGGGTTCTGTGCGAAACACAGATACGCAGTATTTT
D: -; size: few; V: TRBV30; J: TRBJ2-1; length: 15; CDR3: CACEWGVGLRNEQFF; DNA: TGTGCCTGTGAATGGGGGGTTGGCCTTCGCAATGAGCAGTTCTTC
D: TRBD2; size: -; V: TRBV19; J: TRBJ2-1; length: 15; CDR3: CASSIDGGGYNEQFF; DNA: TGTGCCAGTAGTATAGATGGGGGGGGTTACAATGAGCAGTTCTTC
D: TRBD2; size: -; V: TRBV5-1; J: TRBJ2-7; length: 14; CDR3: CASSLRLAGVEQYF; DNA: TGCGCCAGCAGCTTGAGGCTAGCGGGAGTCGAGCAGTACTTC
D: -; size: -; V: TRBV4-1; J: TRBJ2-7; length: 16; CDR3: CASSQDLSQVRYEQYF; DNA: TGCGCCAGCAGCCAAGATCTGTCACAGGTTCGCTACGAGCAGTACTTC
D: TRBD1; size: -; V: TRBV7-2; J: TRBJ1-1; length: 14; CDR3: CASSRGQGRAEAFF; DNA: TGTGCCAGCAGCCGGGGACAGGGGAGAGCTGAAGCTTTCTTT
D: -; size: -; V: TRBV27; J: TRBJ1-5; length: 15; CDR3: CASSLSSGVIQPQHF; DNA: TGTGCCAGCAGTTTATCGTCAGGGGTGATTCAGCCCCAGCATTTT
D: -; size: -; V: TRBV6-4; J: TRBJ2-1; length: 15; CDR3: CASSPGNTPNNEQFF; DNA: TGTGCCAGCAGCCCGGGGAACACCCCAAACAATGAGCAGTTCTTC
D: TRBD1; size: once; V: TRBV7-9; J: TRBJ1-1; length: 14; CDR3: CASSPGDRGPEAFF; DNA: TGTGCCAGCAGCCCGGGGGACAGGGGACCTGAAGCTTTCTTT
D: -; size: -; V: TRBV28; J: TRBJ1-3; length: 16; CDR3: CASTSLRGPSGNTIYF; DNA: TGTGCCAGCACCTCTCTCCGGGGTCCCTCTGGAAACACCATATATTTT
D: TRBD2; size: -; V: TRBV19; J: TRBJ2-5; length: 18; CDR3: CASSPRLAGGVVAETQYF; DNA: TGTGCCAGTAGCCCGAGGCTAGCGGGGGGAGTTGTGGCAGAGACCCAGTACTTC
D: TRBD2; size: -; V: TRBV2; J: TRBJ2-1; length: 18; CDR3: CASKLLAGGAYSYNEQFF; DNA: TGTGCCAGTAAACTTCTAGCGGGGGGCGCCTACTCCTACAATGAGCAGTTCTTC
D: TRBD2; size: once; V: TRBV11-2; J: TRBJ2-2; length: 16; CDR3: CASSLGRLAGSGELFF; DNA: TGTGCCAGCAGCTTAGGAAGACTAGCAGGTTCCGGGGAGCTGTTTTTT
D: -; size: -; V: TRBV4-3; J: TRBJ1-4; length: 16; CDR3: CASSQDTTPTNEKLFF; DNA: TGCGCCAGCAGCCAAGATACCACACCAACTAATGAAAAACTGTTTTTT
D: -; size: -; V: TRBV5-5; J: TRBJ1-3; length: 16; CDR3: CASSISQGTPGNTIYF; DNA: TGTGCCAGCAGCATCTCGCAGGGAACTCCTGGAAACACCATATATTTT
D: -; size: -; V: TRBV2; J: TRBJ1-4; length: 15; CDR3: CASSTGGTTNEKLFF; DNA: TGTGCCAGCAGTACCGGGGGGACAACTAATGAAAAACTGTTTTTT
D: TRBD1; size: -; V: TRBV4-3; J: TRBJ2-5; length: 17; CDR3: CASSLPGQGARFETQYF; DNA: TGCGCCAGCAGCCTCCCGGGACAGGGGGCGAGGTTTGAGACCCAGTACTTC
D: TRBD1; size: -; V: TRBV29-1; J: TRBJ1-2; length: 12; CDR3: CSVQTGLDGYTF; DNA: TGCAGCGTCCAGACAGGGTTAGATGGCTACACCTTC
D: -; size: -; V: TRBV28; J: TRBJ1-1; length: 13; CDR3: CASTPRASTEAFF; DNA: TGTGCCAGCACCCCGAGGGCCAGCACTGAAGCTTTCTTT
D: TRBD2; size: few; V: TRBV4-2; J: TRBJ2-1; length: 16; CDR3: CASSQGAGVGHNEQFF; DNA: TGTGCCAGCAGCCAAGGTGCGGGAGTGGGCCACAATGAGCAGTTCTTC
D: TRBD2; size: -; V: TRBV10-3; J: TRBJ2-3; length: 16; CDR3: CAISGLAGGLGDTQYF; DNA: TGTGCCATCAGTGGACTAGCGGGGGGCCTAGGAGATACGCAGTATTTT
D: TRBD2; size: -; V: TRBV7-3; J: TRBJ2-1; length: 14; CDR3: CASSLGLAVNEQFF; DNA: TGTGCCAGCAGCTTGGGACTAGCAGTCAATGAGCAGTTCTTC
D: TRBD2; size: -; V: TRBV11-2; J: TRBJ2-3; length: 15; CDR3: CASSLQRGGTYTQYF; DNA: TGTGCCAGCAGCTTACAGCGGGGGGGTACATATACGCAGTATTTT
D: TRBD2; size: -; V: TRBV5-4; J: TRBJ2-7; length: 17; CDR3: CASSLATSGAITYEQYF; DNA: TGTGCCAGCAGCTTGGCTACTAGCGGGGCCATAACCTACGAGCAGTACTTC
D: -; size: -; V: TRBV4-2; J: TRBJ2-1; length: 12; CDR3: CASSQDHREQFF; DNA: TGTGCCAGCAGCCAAGATCATCGGGAGCAGTTCTTC
D: -; size: -; V: TRBV21-1; J: TRBJ1-2; length: 16; CDR3: CASSKDWNRPNYGYTF; DNA: TGTGCCAGCAGCAAAGATTGGAACAGACCCAACTATGGCTACACCTTC
D: -; size: -; V: TRBV2; J: TRBJ1-6; length: 16; CDR3: CASSVDSSSYNSPLHF; DNA: TGTGCCAGCAGTGTGGACAGCAGCTCCTATAATTCACCCCTCCACTTT
D: TRBD2; size: -; V: TRBV5-8; J: TRBJ2-1; length: 16; CDR3: CASSWTSGSKVNEQFF; DNA: TGTGCCAGCAGCTGGACTAGCGGGAGCAAAGTCAATGAGCAGTTCTTC
D: TRBD1; size: once; V: TRBV4-3; J: TRBJ2-1; length: 15; CDR3: CASSRGQLSYNEQFF; DNA: TGCGCCAGCAGCCGGGGACAGCTTTCCTACAATGAGCAGTTCTTC
D: -; size: -; V: TRBV12-5; J: TRBJ2-2; length: 14; CDR3: CASGLGQFTGELFF; DNA: TGTGCTAGTGGTTTGGGACAGTTCACCGGGGAGCTGTTTTTT
D: -; size: -; V: TRBV2; J: TRBJ1-2; length: 13; CDR3: CASSEQGYYGYTF; DNA: TGTGCCAGCAGTGAACAGGGGTATTATGGCTACACCTTC
D: TRBD1; size: few; V: TRBV28; J: TRBJ1-1; length: 15; CDR3: CASSSGQGFITEAFF; DNA: TGTGCCAGCAGTTCCGGACAGGGCTTTATTACTGAAGCTTTCTTT
D: -; size: -; V: TRBV10-3; J: TRBJ1-5; length: 16; CDR3: CAISDPDYYSNQPQHF; DNA: TGTGCCATCAGTGACCCCGATTACTATAGCAATCAGCCCCAGCATTTT
D: TRBD2; size: -; V: TRBV7-3; J: TRBJ2-1; length: 18; CDR3: CASREGLAGGSSYNEQFF; DNA: TGTGCCAGCAGGGAGGGACTAGCGGGAGGAAGCTCCTACAATGAGCAGTTCTTC
D: TRBD1; size: -; V: TRBV19; J: TRBJ1-6; length: 13; CDR3: CASTRDRGSPLHF; DNA: TGTGCCAGTACCAGGGACAGGGGGTCACCCCTCCACTTT
D: -; size: -; V: TRBV7-3; J: TRBJ2-2; length: 16; CDR3: CASSTQTDWATGELFF; DNA: TGTGCCAGCAGCACTCAGACAGACTGGGCCACCGGGGAGCTGTTTTTT
D: TRBD2; size: -; V: TRBV7-9; J: TRBJ2-5; length: 16; CDR3: CASSFAVERGAETQYF; DNA: TGTGCCAGCAGCTTCGCGGTCGAGCGGGGGGCGGAGACCCAGTACTTC
D: TRBD2; size: -; V: TRBV7-9; J: TRBJ2-5; length: 15; CDR3: CASSLPSGTQGTQYF; DNA: TGTGCCAGCAGCTTACCTAGCGGGACCCAGGGGACCCAGTACTTC
D: TRBD2; size: few; V: TRBV7-9; J: TRBJ2-7; length: 16; CDR3: CSSSELPGLAVYEQYF; DNA: TGTTCCAGCAGCGAACTGCCGGGACTAGCGGTCTACGAGCAGTACTTC
D: -; size: -; V: TRBV28; J: TRBJ2-1; length: 14; CDR3: CASSPRADYNEQFF; DNA: TGTGCCAGCAGCCCCCGAGCGGACTACAATGAGCAGTTCTTC
D: -; size: once; V: TRBV7-9; J: TRBJ1-1; length: 13; CDR3: CASSVFSGTEAFF; DNA: TGTGCCAGCAGCGTTTTTTCAGGAACTGAAGCTTTCTTT
D: -; size: -; V: TRBV6-1; J: TRBJ1-5; length: 15; CDR3: CASSEAGPLTEPQHF; DNA: TGTGCCAGCAGTGAAGCTGGGCCCCTCACCGAGCCCCAGCATTTT
D: -; size: -; V: TRBV6-6; J: TRBJ1-2; length: 14; CDR3: CASSYSYRAFGYTF; DNA: TGTGCCAGCAGTTACTCGTACAGGGCTTTTGGCTACACCTTC
D: -; size: -; V: TRBV5-4; J: TRBJ1-1; length: 13; CDR3: CASSLQLNTEAFF; DNA: TGTGCCAGCAGCTTACAGTTGAACACTGAAGCTTTCTTT
D: TRBD1; size: few; V: TRBV7-2; J: TRBJ2-1; length: 14; CDR3: CASSPWTGDNEQFF; DNA: TGTGCCAGCAGCCCCTGGACAGGGGACAATGAGCAGTTCTTC